This is a list of T cell receptor beta chains from one sample in a study of CD8 T cells in ankylosing spondylitis. TCRdb called the 5' RACE reads again in MiXCR, with one record for every CDR3 protein. In the table there are 470,000 or so distinct CDR3 sequences, roughly 26% of which are singletons. Sequenced sample: blood, either unsorted or a sorted T cell fraction (not recorded which). The receptors were sampled from a male donor with ankylosing spondylitis. Both conserved end residues are part of each CDR3. A D gene is named only where the DNA matches it firmly. Clone size is not always given. Where it is, it says once, few, many or a class for expanded clones.

>-|TRBV24-1|few|TRBJ1-5
CATSGVNSNQPQHF
TGTGCCACCAGTGGAGTGAATAGCAATCAGCCCCAGCATTTT
>-|TRBV24-1|-|TRBJ2-2
CASRDIYTGELFF
TGTGCCAGCCGGGACATTTACACCGGGGAGCTGTTTTTT
>-|TRBV29-1|few|TRBJ1-1
CSVDSFNTEAFF
TGCAGCGTTGACAGCTTTAACACTGAAGCTTTCTTT
>-|TRBV11-2|few|TRBJ2-1
CASSLVVRGRQFF
TGTGCCAGCAGCTTAGTAGTCCGCGGTCGGCAGTTCTTC
>TRBD2|TRBV5-1|-|TRBJ2-1
CASSLGYSGMGGEQFF
TGCGCCAGCAGCTTGGGGTACAGCGGGATGGGTGGTGAGCAGTTCTTC
>TRBD1|TRBV25-1|once|TRBJ2-5
CASSSGTGVTQYF
TGTGCCAGCTCATCCGGGACAGGAGTAACCCAGTACTTC
>TRBD2|TRBV3-1|-|TRBJ2-7
CASSDGTSGRSYSYEQYF
TGTGCCAGCAGCGACGGGACTAGCGGGAGGTCCTACTCCTACGAGCAGTACTTC
>TRBD2|TRBV5-1|many|TRBJ2-5
CASSRGLAGQETQYF
TGCGCCAGCAGCCGTGGACTAGCGGGACAAGAGACCCAGTACTTC
>-|TRBV29-1|few|TRBJ1-1
CSVEDQGWGAFF
TGCAGCGTTGAAGATCAGGGCTGGGGGGCTTTCTTT
>-|TRBV7-2|few|TRBJ2-5
CASSLQYRQETQYF
TGTGCCAGCAGCTTACAGTACAGACAAGAGACCCAGTACTTC
>TRBD2|TRBV19|few|TRBJ2-1
CASSREGHGNEQFF
TGTGCCAGTAGTCGGGAGGGCCATGGCAATGAGCAGTTCTTC
>-|TRBV5-5|-|TRBJ1-2
CASSLDFGRVFSHGYTF
TGTGCCAGCAGCTTGGATTTTGGCAGGGTGTTCTCCCATGGCTACACCTTC
>-|TRBV12-3/TRBV12-4|-|TRBJ2-5
CASSRKLLQETQYF
TGTGCCAGCAGCCGAAAATTGCTCCAAGAGACCCAGTACTTC
>-|TRBV2|-|TRBJ1-4
CASSDGPLGTNEKLFF
TGTGCCAGCAGTGACGGGCCCCTGGGGACTAATGAAAAACTGTTTTTT
>-|TRBV11-3|few|TRBJ1-1
CASSPGVMNTEAFF
TGTGCCAGCAGCCCAGGGGTCATGAACACTGAAGCTTTCTTT
>TRBD2|TRBV11-2|few|TRBJ2-3
CASSPERLARGDTQYF
TGTGCCAGCAGCCCGGAGAGACTAGCGAGGGGAGATACGCAGTATTTT
>-|TRBV5-4|-|TRBJ2-1
CASTDKVANEQFF
TGTGCCAGCACCGACAAGGTTGCCAATGAGCAGTTCTTC
>-|TRBV15|-|TRBJ1-6
CATSRDPGGSSPLHF
TGTGCCACCAGCAGAGATCCGGGGGGGAGTTCACCCCTCCACTTT
>-|TRBV5-1|-|TRBJ1-1
CASSLESFRNTEAFF
TGCGCCAGCAGCTTGGAATCATTTAGGAACACTGAAGCTTTCTTT
>-|TRBV20-1|-|TRBJ2-5
CSASRRGPVETQYF
TGCAGTGCCTCTAGACGAGGGCCGGTAGAGACCCAGTACTTC
>-|TRBV11-2|few|TRBJ1-2
CASSLGRSGAGYTF
TGTGCCAGCAGCTTAGGGAGATCAGGCGCTGGCTACACCTTC
>-|TRBV20-1|-|TRBJ1-1
CSATLDGRNTEAFF
TGCAGTGCTACACTGGACGGGAGGAACACTGAAGCTTTCTTT
>-|TRBV20-1|-|TRBJ2-5
CSARIASGETQYF
TGCAGTGCTAGAATAGCCTCCGGAGAGACCCAGTACTTC
>-|TRBV4-1|-|TRBJ1-3
CASSQPTGRGLSGNTIYF
TGCGCCAGCAGCCAACCTACGGGTAGGGGCCTCTCTGGAAACACCATATATTTT
>-|TRBV5-1|-|TRBJ1-1
CASSRDGAGVVNTEAFF
TGCGCCAGCAGCCGCGATGGGGCAGGGGTAGTGAACACTGAAGCTTTCTTT
>-|TRBV20-1|-|TRBJ2-1
CSARDPAGSNEQFF
TGCAGTGCTAGAGATCCGGCCGGGAGCAATGAGCAGTTCTTC
>TRBD2|TRBV7-6|-|TRBJ2-1
CASSRFSGRDDNEQFF
TGTGCCAGCAGTCGATTTAGCGGGAGGGATGACAATGAGCAGTTCTTC
>-|TRBV24-1|few|TRBJ2-3
CATSEPRGTDTQYF
TGTGCCACCAGTGAGCCTCGAGGCACAGATACGCAGTATTTT
>-|TRBV7-2|-|TRBJ2-1
CASSFRPDNEQFF
TGTGCCAGCAGTTTTAGGCCCGACAATGAGCAGTTCTTC
>-|TRBV20-1|-|TRBJ2-7
CGFRQGQTYEQYF
TGCGGATTCCGGCAGGGCCAAACCTACGAGCAGTACTTC
>-|TRBV12-3/TRBV12-4|-|TRBJ1-2
CASSPPTERGYTF
TGTGCCAGCAGTCCCCCGACAGAACGCGGCTACACCTTC
>-|TRBV11-2|-|TRBJ2-1
CASSPALDSYNEQFF
TGTGCCAGCAGCCCAGCTCTAGACTCCTACAATGAGCAGTTCTTC
>TRBD1|TRBV27|-|TRBJ1-1
CPPGQGAEAFF
TGTCCACCGGGACAGGGCGCTGAAGCTTTCTTT
>-|TRBV20-1|-|TRBJ2-3
CSAREGIRGRGTDTQYF
TGCAGTGCTAGAGAGGGGATCAGGGGTCGTGGCACAGATACGCAGTATTTT
>-|TRBV18|-|TRBJ1-1
CASSPNSGSTEAFF
TGTGCCAGCTCACCCAACTCAGGGTCCACTGAAGCTTTCTTT
>-|TRBV7-8|-|TRBJ2-1
CASSSLRGPRASNEQFF
TGTGCCAGCAGCTCCCTGAGGGGTCCTCGGGCTAGCAATGAGCAGTTCTTC
>-|TRBV25-1|few|TRBJ1-4
CASRGRVEEKLFF
TGTGCCAGCAGAGGTAGGGTTGAGGAAAAACTGTTTTTT
>-|TRBV20-1|few|TRBJ2-2
CSARSSRDTGELFF
TGCAGTGCTAGAAGTTCCCGGGACACCGGGGAGCTGTTTTTT
>-|TRBV20-1|-|TRBJ1-5
CSASRLAPGLNQPQHF
TGCAGTGCTTCGAGACTCGCCCCTGGGTTAAATCAGCCCCAGCATTTT
>TRBD1|TRBV5-1|-|TRBJ2-5
CASSPGTGGNQETQYF
TGCGCCAGCAGCCCCGGGACAGGGGGAAACCAAGAGACCCAGTACTTC
>-|TRBV5-1|few|TRBJ1-6
CASSPLAAKNSPLHF
TGCGCCAGCAGTCCGCTGGCAGCAAAAAATTCACCCCTCCACTTT
>TRBD2|TRBV4-1|-|TRBJ2-1
CASSQDWLAGDEQFF
TGCGCCAGCAGCCAAGACTGGCTAGCGGGAGATGAGCAGTTCTTC
>-|TRBV6-4|few|TRBJ1-6
CASSNAPGIDSPLHF
TGTGCCAGCAGTAACGCGCCGGGGATAGATTCACCCCTCCACTTT
>-|TRBV29-1|few|TRBJ1-1
CSVDEAYTEAFF
TGCAGCGTTGATGAGGCTTACACTGAAGCTTTCTTT
>-|TRBV3-1|-|TRBJ2-7
CASSQALETHYEQYF
TGTGCCAGCAGCCAAGCGTTGGAGACTCACTACGAGCAGTACTTC
>-|TRBV9|few|TRBJ2-6
CASSVGSGANVLTF
TGTGCCAGCAGCGTAGGGTCTGGGGCCAACGTCCTGACTTTC
>TRBD2|TRBV15|-|TRBJ2-1
CATSRDVAAGGRYNEQFF
TGTGCCACCAGCAGAGATGTAGCGGCGGGAGGGCGGTACAATGAGCAGTTCTTC
>-|TRBV7-8|-|TRBJ1-1
CASTVGGPSNTEAFF
TGTGCCAGCACCGTTGGGGGGCCCAGTAACACTGAAGCTTTCTTT
>TRBD1|TRBV9|-|TRBJ1-1
CASATSPGQGANTEAFF
TGTGCCAGCGCCACAAGCCCCGGACAGGGGGCGAACACTGAAGCTTTCTTT